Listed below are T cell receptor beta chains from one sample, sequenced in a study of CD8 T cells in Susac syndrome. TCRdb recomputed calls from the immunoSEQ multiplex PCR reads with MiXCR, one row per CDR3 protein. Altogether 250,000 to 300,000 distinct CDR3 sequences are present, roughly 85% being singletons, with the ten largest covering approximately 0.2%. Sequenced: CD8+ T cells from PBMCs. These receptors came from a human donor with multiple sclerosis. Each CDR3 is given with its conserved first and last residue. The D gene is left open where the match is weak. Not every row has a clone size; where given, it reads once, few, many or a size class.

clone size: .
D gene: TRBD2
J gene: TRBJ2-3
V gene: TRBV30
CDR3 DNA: TGTGCCTGGAGTGTTTGGGATGGGACTAGCGGACCAGATACGCAGTATTTT
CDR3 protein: CAWSVWDGTSGPDTQYF

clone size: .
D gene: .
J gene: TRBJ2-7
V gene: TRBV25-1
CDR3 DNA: TGTGCCAGCAGTGTGGACAGCGAAACCTACGAGCAGTACTTC
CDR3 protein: CASSVDSETYEQYF

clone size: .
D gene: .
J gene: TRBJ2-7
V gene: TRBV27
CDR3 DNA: TGTGCCAGCAGAGACGGTTCCGTCGACGAGCAGTACTTC
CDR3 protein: CASRDGSVDEQYF

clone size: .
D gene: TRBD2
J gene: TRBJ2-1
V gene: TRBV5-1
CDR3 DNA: TGCGCCAGCAGCTTGAATCGGGTCGGGGAACTAGCGGGACTTTACAATGAGCAGTTCTTC
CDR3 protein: CASSLNRVGELAGLYNEQFF

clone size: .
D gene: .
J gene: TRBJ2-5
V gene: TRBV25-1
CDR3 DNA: TGTGCCAGCAGTGAAGACCGGAGGGAGACCCAGTACTTC
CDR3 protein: CASSEDRRETQYF

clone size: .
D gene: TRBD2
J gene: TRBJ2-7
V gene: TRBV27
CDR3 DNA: TGTGCCAGCAGACTAATAGCGGGGGAAAGCTCCTACGAGCAGTACTTC
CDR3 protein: CASRLIAGESSYEQYF

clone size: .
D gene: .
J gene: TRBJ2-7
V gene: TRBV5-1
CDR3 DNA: TGCGCCAGCAGCTTGGCCCCGGAGAGGGCCTACGAGCAGTACTTC
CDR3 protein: CASSLAPERAYEQYF

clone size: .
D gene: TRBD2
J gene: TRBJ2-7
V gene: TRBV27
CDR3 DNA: TGTGCCAGCAGTTCCGGACTAGCGCTGTACGAGCAGTACTTC
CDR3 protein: CASSSGLALYEQYF

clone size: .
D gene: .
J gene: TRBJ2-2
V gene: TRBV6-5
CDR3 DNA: TGTGCCGGCATTTTTTTCCGGGACACGTTTTATTGGGTCACCGGGGAGCTGTTTTTT
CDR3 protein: CAGIFFRDTFYWVTGELFF

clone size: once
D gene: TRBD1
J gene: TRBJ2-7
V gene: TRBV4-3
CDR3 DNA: TGCGCCAGCAGCCAAGATAAAGGGACAGGGCTTTACGAGCAGTACTTC
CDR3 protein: CASSQDKGTGLYEQYF

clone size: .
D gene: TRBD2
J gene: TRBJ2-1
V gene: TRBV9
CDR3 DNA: TGTGCCAGCAGCGTAGGACTAGCAGTGATCTACAATGAGCAGTTCTTC
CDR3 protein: CASSVGLAVIYNEQFF

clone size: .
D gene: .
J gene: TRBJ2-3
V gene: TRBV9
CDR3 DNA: TGTGCCAGCAGCCCCCACCGGGTGGGCCAGGATACGCAGTATTTT
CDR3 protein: CASSPHRVGQDTQYF

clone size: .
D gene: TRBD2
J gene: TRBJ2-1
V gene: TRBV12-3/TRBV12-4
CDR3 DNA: TGTGCCAGCAGTTCCGGGACTAGCGGTTTTTCCTACAATGAGCAGTTCTTC
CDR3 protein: CASSSGTSGFSYNEQFF

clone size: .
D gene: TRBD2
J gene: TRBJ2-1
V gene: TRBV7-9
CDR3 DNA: TGTGCCAGCAGAACCCTCGGGACTAGCGGGTACAATGAGCAGTTCTTC
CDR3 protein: CASRTLGTSGYNEQFF

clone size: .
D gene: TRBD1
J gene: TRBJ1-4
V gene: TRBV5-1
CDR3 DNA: TGCGCCAGCAGCCTTGCGGTCGTAGGGACAGCAACTAATGAAAAACTGTTTTTT
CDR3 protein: CASSLAVVGTATNEKLFF

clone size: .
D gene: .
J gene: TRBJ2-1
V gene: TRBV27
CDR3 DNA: TGTGCCAGCAGACTGGCCGGTTTCTCCGCCTACAATGAGCAGTTCTTC
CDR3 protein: CASRLAGFSAYNEQFF

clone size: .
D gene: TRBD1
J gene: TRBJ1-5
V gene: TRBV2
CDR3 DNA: TGTGCCAGCAGTATAGGGACAGGGCACAATCAGCCCCAGCATTTT
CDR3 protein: CASSIGTGHNQPQHF

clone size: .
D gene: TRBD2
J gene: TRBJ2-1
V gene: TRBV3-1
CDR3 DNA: TGTGCCAGCAGCAGGAGCGGGAGTGGGTACAATGAGCAGTTCTTC
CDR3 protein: CASSRSGSGYNEQFF

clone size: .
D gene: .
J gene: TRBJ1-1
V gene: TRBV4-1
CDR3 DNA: TGCGCCAGCAGCCTAAGGGTGGGAGCCTCGACTGAAGCTTTCTTT
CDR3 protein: CASSLRVGASTEAFF

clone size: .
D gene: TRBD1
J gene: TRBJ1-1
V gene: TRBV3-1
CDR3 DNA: TGTGCCAGCAGCCAAGAAGGGGACAGGGGAGTCGCTTTCTTT
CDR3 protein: CASSQEGDRGVAFF

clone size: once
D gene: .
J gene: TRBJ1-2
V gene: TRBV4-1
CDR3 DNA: TGCGCCAGCAGCCAATCACCGGGACTGGGGAACTATGGCTACACCTTC
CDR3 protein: CASSQSPGLGNYGYTF

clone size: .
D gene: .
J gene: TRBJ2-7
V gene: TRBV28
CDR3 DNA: TGTGCCAGCAGCCCGCAGTTCCCCGACAGTTTTCCCTACGAGCAGTACTTC
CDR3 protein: CASSPQFPDSFPYEQYF

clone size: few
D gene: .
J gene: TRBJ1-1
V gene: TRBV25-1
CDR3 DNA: TGTGCCAGCAGTGAGGGCAGGAACACTGAAGCTTTCTTT
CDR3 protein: CASSEGRNTEAFF

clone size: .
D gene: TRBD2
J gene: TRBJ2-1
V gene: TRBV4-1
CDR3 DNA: TGCGCCAGCAGCCCCGGACTAGTAGGTGAGCAGTTCTTC
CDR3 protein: CASSPGLVGEQFF

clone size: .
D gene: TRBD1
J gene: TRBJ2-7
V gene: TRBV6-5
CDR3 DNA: TGTGCCAGCAGTTACGGGACAGGTCAATCCTACGAGCAGTACTTC
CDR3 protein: CASSYGTGQSYEQYF

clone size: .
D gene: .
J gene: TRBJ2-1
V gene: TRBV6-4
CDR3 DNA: TGTGCCAGCAGTACGACAGATCGCAATGAGCAGTTCTTC
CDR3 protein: CASSTTDRNEQFF

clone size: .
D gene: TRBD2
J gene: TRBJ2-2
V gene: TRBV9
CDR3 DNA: TGTGCCAGCAGCGAGGCGTTAGCGGGAGGGCTCTTGAACACCGGGGAGCTGTTTTTT
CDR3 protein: CASSEALAGGLLNTGELFF

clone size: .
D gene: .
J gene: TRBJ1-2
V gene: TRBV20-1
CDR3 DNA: TGCAGTGCTCCCGGCTATGGCTACACCTTC
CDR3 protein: CSAPGYGYTF

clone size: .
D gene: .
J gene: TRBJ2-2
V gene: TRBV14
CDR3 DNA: TGTGCCAGCAGCCTCCTGGCCACCGGGGAGCTGTTTTTT
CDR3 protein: CASSLLATGELFF

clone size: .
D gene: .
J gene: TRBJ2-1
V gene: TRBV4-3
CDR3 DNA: TGCGCCAGCAGCCTCTCCCCGCAGCGGCAGGGCATACATGAGCAGTTCTTC
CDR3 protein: CASSLSPQRQGIHEQFF

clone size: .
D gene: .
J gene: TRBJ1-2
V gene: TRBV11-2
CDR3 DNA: TGTGCCAGCAGCTTAGCGGGCGAGGGACTCGCTATCTTTTGGGGCTACACCTTC
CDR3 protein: CASSLAGEGLAIFWGYTF

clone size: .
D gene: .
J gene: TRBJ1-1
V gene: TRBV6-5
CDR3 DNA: TGTGCCAGCAGTTACTCGTGGAGGGCGGAAGCTTTCTTT
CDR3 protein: CASSYSWRAEAFF

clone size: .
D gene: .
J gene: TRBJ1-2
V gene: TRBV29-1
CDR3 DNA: TGCAGCGTTGAAGACCTGGAGGGAGATGGCTACACCTTC
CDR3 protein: CSVEDLEGDGYTF

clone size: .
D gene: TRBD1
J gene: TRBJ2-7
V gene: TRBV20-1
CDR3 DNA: TGCAGTTCTCTCGAACAAACAGGGGGCTACGAGCAGTACTTC
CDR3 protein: CSSLEQTGGYEQYF

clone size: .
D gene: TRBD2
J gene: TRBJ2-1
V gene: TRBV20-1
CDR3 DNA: TGCAGTGCTGACGGAGCGGGAGATATTGGCAATGAGCAGTTCTTC
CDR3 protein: CSADGAGDIGNEQFF